This entry describes one T cell receptor beta chain. Its target is not known. The sample comes from a study of blood T cells in healthy people across ages. The overall study: About one barcoded beta molecule per two T cells came from capture by template switching. Study-level findings and limits: Long-lived donors had more naive CD4+ cells and higher diversity than aged donors. Changes in expanded clonotypes were possibly confounded, as the CMV status of donors was unknown.

CDR1 is SGHTA and CDR2 is FQGNSA in the germline V gene. The CDR3 has 16 amino acids. The ends lost 2 bases at V and 2 bases at J; junction bases unmatched: 6. Drawing of peripheral blood yielded 7.5 to 10 milliliters from each donor. Through a sample-barcoded 5' primer and a J-beta primer mix, a second PCR was run for about 6 to 12 cycles. Using its own MiXCR run on the 5' RACE reads, TCRdb lists one record per CDR3 protein. The table records fewer than 2 million distinct CDR3 sequences, about two fifths of them present only once. Sample: blood. V usage is TRBV7-2 and J usage is TRBJ2-7; 10 positions match TRBD2. This TCR derives from a human donor in good health. As DNA, the CDR3 is TGTGCCAGCAGCTTAAGCCGACTAGCGGGTACCTACGAGCAGTACTTC. It is translated as CASSLSRLAGTYEQYF.